This TCR beta chain was found in a study of cytomegalovirus exposure and HLA in healthy donors. Study results and caveats: There were some 150 TCR beta chains listed as cytomegalovirus-associated. It was reported that the classifier diagnosed cytomegalovirus status with high specificity and sensitivity in both the original and validation cohorts.

Separation from the roughly 670-subject first cohort characterized the roughly 110-subject validation cohort, to which the donors belonged. In regard to this clone: Its cognate antigen is unknown.

Trimming removed 6 bases from V and 7 bases from J; junction bases left unmatched: 6. The CDR3 spans 14 residues. Germline lookup yields CDR1 SNHLY and CDR2 FYNNEI. The data were produced by immunoSEQ multiplex PCR, yet TCRdb's version contains in-frame clones alone and is incomplete. Here the sample spans 40,000 to 55,000 clones, roughly 93% being singletons. Sequencing was done on a sample of PBMCs. The receptor comes from a woman aged 18 to 35 in good health and CMV-seronegative. This chain joins TRBV2 and TRBJ2-7, with TRBD2 matching over 13 bases. The CDR3 DNA sequence: TGTGCCAGCAGAACTAGCGGGGGGGCTTGGGAGCAGTACTTC. This translates into CASRTSGGAWEQYF. Combining the CDR3 with reference TRBV2 and TRBJ2-7 gives the whole variable domain EPEVTQTPSHQVTQMGQEVILRCVPISNHLYFYWYRQILGQKVEFLVSFYNNEISEKSEIFDDQFSVERPDGSNFTLKIRSTKLEDSAMYFCASRTSGGAWEQYFGPGTRLTVT.